This TCR beta chain is from a study of blood T cell repertoires in COVID-19. In the study's own analysis: Nucleated cell number was recorded as an estimate derived from reference gene primer amplification. Clones were sequenced by immunoSEQ multiplex PCR, and TCRdb holds only the in-frame ones, with some missing. The DNA gave D and trimming, while V, J and clone size come from that table. The sample holds approximately 170,000 clones, approximately 81% seen once. The sequenced material came from peripheral blood. The sequence came from a woman aged 80 or over with active or convalescent COVID-19.

The CDR3 is CASRTGTGGFYEQYF. For the CDR3, the DNA is TGCGCCAGCAGAACCGGGACAGGGGGCTTCTACGAGCAGTACTTC. The chain joins TRBV5-1 to TRBJ2-7; 12 nucleotides match TRBD1. V gave up 5 bases and J gave up 3 bases; unmatched junction bases: 6. This CDR3 has 15 residues. CDR1 is SGHRS and CDR2 is YFSETQ in the germline V gene.